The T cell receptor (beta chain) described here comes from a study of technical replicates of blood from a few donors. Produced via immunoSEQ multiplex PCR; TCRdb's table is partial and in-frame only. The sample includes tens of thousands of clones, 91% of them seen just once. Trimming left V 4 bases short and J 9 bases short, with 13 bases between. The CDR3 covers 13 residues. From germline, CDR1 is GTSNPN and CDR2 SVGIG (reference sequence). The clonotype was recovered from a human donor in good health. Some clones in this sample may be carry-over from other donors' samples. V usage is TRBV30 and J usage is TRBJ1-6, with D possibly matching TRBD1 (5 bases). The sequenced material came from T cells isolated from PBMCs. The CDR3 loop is CAWTPTESSPLHF. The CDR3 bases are TGTGCCTGGACCCCGACAGAGAGTTCACCCCTCCACTTT.